This T cell receptor (beta chain) was captured by sequencing in a study of CD8 T cells in Susac syndrome. The germline V and J ends were trimmed by 9 bases and 9 bases, with 7 bases remaining between them. The CDR3 has 9 amino acids. CDR1 and CDR2 (germline): MNHEY, SMNVEV (reference sequence). Sequencing targeted TCR beta in T cells from blood (CD8+ and CD4+). RNA, at about 0.45 to 1 ug, was reverse transcribed with random hexamers. TCRdb passed the immunoSEQ multiplex PCR reads through MiXCR, listing each CDR3 protein once. This table has roughly 200,000 distinct CDR3 sequences, around 95% appearing once.

The receptor was derived from a human donor in good health. Sequencing input: CD4+ T cells from PBMCs. This rearrangement joins TRBV27 to TRBJ2-3; no firm D call. CDR3 sequence (DNA): TGTGCCAGGCCTCCGACGCAGTATTTT. Amino acid sequence: CARPPTQYF.